The 25 T cell receptor beta chains listed next were all sequenced from one sample in a study of T cell changes during pregnancy in multiple sclerosis. Sequencing used immunoSEQ multiplex PCR; TCRdb keeps in-frame clones, though not all of them. The sample includes roughly 100,000 clones, almost 95% of them seen just once. Sequences were derived from peripheral blood, sampled after pregnancy. These receptors were taken from a female donor with multiple sclerosis, enrolled in a pregnancy study.

This chain links TRBV7-3 with TRBJ2-3, with a possible D match to TRBD1 (5 bases). Looked up from germline, CDR1 is SGHTA and CDR2 is FQGTGA. V was pared by 7 bases and J by 4 bases, with 15 bases between. This CDR3 contains 14 residues. CDR3 coding DNA: TGTGCCAGCAAAGGGCAGGGCCTCTCAGATACGCAGTATTTT. Its protein is CASKGQGLSDTQYF.

CDR3: CASSGPQGNQPQHF. The CDR3 bases are TGTGCCAGCAGCGGCCCGCAGGGGAATCAGCCCCAGCATTTT. The chain carries TRBV9 and TRBJ1-5, with TRBD1 as a possible D gene (6 bases). Germline CDR1 reads SGDLS; CDR2 reads YYNGEE. The CDR3 has 14 amino acids. The ends were cut back, 3 bases at V and 4 bases at J, with 11 bases in the middle.

The rearrangement links TRBV5-1 to TRBJ1-1; 7 nucleotides line up with TRBD1. Germline assignment: CDR1 SGHRS and CDR2 YFSETQ. V dropped 0 bases and J dropped 4; count of bases not matched to a gene: 6. This CDR3 is built from 15 residues. The CDR3 region has the DNA TGCGCCAGCAGCTTGGGGCAGGGGGGTGCCACTGAAGCTTTCTTT. This codes for CASSLGQGGATEAFF.

J is TRBJ1-1 and V is TRBV10-3; 7 bases map to TRBD1. V was clipped by 6 bases and J by 0 bases; unmatched bases: 4. Germline V lookup: CDR1 ENHRY, CDR2 SYGVKD. This CDR3 region has 14 residues. CDR3 in amino acids: CAIRVQGMNTEAFF. In nucleotides, the CDR3 is TGTGCCATCAGGGTACAGGGGATGAACACTGAAGCTTTCTTT.

The chain carries TRBV2 and TRBJ2-7, with unresolved D. Germline V CDR1 and CDR2: SNHLY, FYNNEI. Trimming cost V 2 bases and J 3 bases, with 8 bases left between them. The CDR3 totals 13 residues. The CDR3 here is CASSEWPYYEQYF. CDR3 DNA sequence: TGTGCCAGCAGTGAATGGCCTTACTACGAGCAGTACTTC.

This chain uses TRBV6-6 with TRBJ2-7; TRBD1 is a possible D gene (6 bases). This CDR3 has 15 residues. Trimming cost V 2 bases and J 4 bases, with 15 bases left between them. CDR1 is MNHNY, CDR2 SVGAGI, per germline (reference sequence). CDR3 protein: CASSYAGAGDYEQYF. CDR3 coding DNA: TGTGCCAGCAGTTACGCCGGAGCAGGGGATTACGAGCAGTACTTC.

The chain carries TRBV2 and TRBJ2-7; 12 nucleotides match TRBD2. The V and J ends lost 6 bases and 7 bases, in that order; junction bases with no gene match: 10. Germline-derived CDR1 and CDR2 are SNHLY and FYNNEI. CDR3 size: 15 residues. DNA of the CDR3: TGTGCCAGCAGCCTCGCTAGCGGGGGGGCAGAAGAGCAGTACTTC. Translated, it gives CASSLASGGAEEQYF.

CDR3 sequence (DNA): TGTGCCAGCAGCAAAGAATGGGGGGCCTACGAGCAGTACTTC. It translates to CASSKEWGAYEQYF. The V gene is TRBV21-1, the J gene TRBJ2-7; the table's TRBD2 call for D was not verified on the DNA. TRBV21-1 is a listed pseudogene. The CDR3 runs to 14 residues.

The chain couples TRBV5-1 to TRBJ1-5; 7 nucleotides agree with TRBD1. From germline, CDR1 is SGHRS and CDR2 YFSETQ. This CDR3 has 14 residues. After removal of 4 bases from V and 7 bases from J, the junction contained 8 bases not matched to a gene. The CDR3 is CASSHDRDYQPQHF. In nucleotides, the CDR3 is TGCGCCAGCAGCCACGACAGGGATTACCAGCCCCAGCATTTT. The variable domain in full, with the rest retrieved from reference TRBV5-1 and TRBJ1-5, is KAGVTQTPRYLIKTRGQQVTLSCSPISGHRSVSWYQQTPGQGLQFLFEYFSETQRNKGNFPGRFSGRQFSNSRSEMNVSTLELGDSALYLCASSHDRDYQPQHFGDGTRLSIL.

The chain uses TRBV7-9 and TRBJ2-3; 8 bases are shared with TRBD1. The V segment lost 5 bases and the J segment 3 bases; nucleotides outside the gene matches: 4. Germline V lookup: CDR1 SEHNR, CDR2 FQNEAQ (reference sequence). The CDR3 length is 14 residues. In nucleotides, the CDR3 is TGTGCCAGCAGCCAGGACAGGGTAACAGATACGCAGTATTTT. This sequence encodes CASSQDRVTDTQYF.

The rearrangement joins TRBV6-1 to TRBJ1-5, with D possibly being TRBD1 (5 bases). V lost 4 bases to trimming and J lost 4 bases, with 20 bases between them. This CDR3 has 17 amino acids. Germline V gene sequence: CDR1 MNHNS, CDR2 SASEGT. As DNA, the CDR3 is TGTGCCAGCAGTGCGGCACCGGGGAGGGGAGCAAATCAGCCCCAGCATTTT. Translated: CASSAAPGRGANQPQHF.

The V gene is TRBV6-1, the J gene TRBJ1-5; TRBD1 matches 7 bases. The CDR3 spans 14 residues. The V gene end was trimmed by 1 base and the J gene end by 9 bases; junction bases not matched to a gene: 6. Per the germline V gene, CDR1 is MNHNS and CDR2 is SASEGT. This chain's CDR3 is CASSEEGTEWPQHF. The CDR3 region has the DNA TGTGCCAGCAGTGAAGAAGGGACAGAGTGGCCCCAGCATTTT.

The chain is built from TRBV27 and TRBJ2-7; TRBD1 matches 7 bases. Unmatched junction bases numbered 9, after V lost 5 bases and J lost 2 bases. Germline CDR1 and CDR2: MNHEY and SMNVEV (reference sequence). The CDR3 runs 15 residues. CDR3 amino acids: CASSPAGTATYEQYF. The CDR3 DNA reads TGTGCCAGCAGTCCAGCAGGGACAGCCACCTACGAGCAGTACTTC.

The chain joins TRBV5-6 to TRBJ1-5; D is ambiguous. CDR1 is SGHDT, CDR2 YYEEEE, per germline. The CDR3 sequence is 15 residues long. V was cut by 0 bases and J by 3 bases, with 10 bases left in between. CDR3 DNA: TGTGCCAGCAGCTTGGGGGGAGGACCCAATCAGCCCCAGCATTTT. Encoded protein: CASSLGGGPNQPQHF. The variable domain in full, completed from reference TRBV5-6 and TRBJ1-5, reads DAGVTQSPTHLIKTRGQQVTLRCSPKSGHDTVSWYQQALGQGPQFIFQYYEEEERQRGNFPDRFSGHQFPNYSSELNVNALLLGDSALYLCASSLGGGPNQPQHFGDGTRLSIL.

The rearrangement joins TRBV4-3 to TRBJ2-3; 7 bases fit TRBD2. V trimming: 4 bases; J trimming: 2 bases; junction bases outside the gene matches: 6. Germline CDR1 and CDR2: LGHNA and YSLEER. This CDR3 has 15 residues. The CDR3 spells CASSRWGRVTDTQYF. CDR3 DNA: TGCGCCAGCAGCCGTTGGGGGAGGGTCACAGATACGCAGTATTTT.

V is TRBV27 and J is TRBJ2-5; TRBD2 matches 10 bases. This CDR3 contains 15 residues. The junction had 5 bases not matched to a gene; V was cut back by 2 bases and J by 5 bases. Germline V gene sequence: CDR1 MNHEY, CDR2 SMNVEV (reference sequence). The CDR3 protein is CASSLMSGGEETQYF. The DNA of the CDR3 is TGTGCCAGCAGTTTAATGAGCGGGGGGGAGGAGACCCAGTACTTC.

This chain connects TRBV6-1 to TRBJ2-7; 9 bases fit TRBD1. CDR1 and CDR2 (germline): MNHNS, SASEGT. The V segment lost 11 bases and the J segment 4 bases; nucleotides outside the gene matches: 9. This CDR3 is 13 amino acids long. The CDR3 spells CACRDRVLYEQYF. Written as DNA, the CDR3 is TGTGCCTGCCGGGACAGGGTTCTTTACGAGCAGTACTTC.

This rearrangement joins TRBV19 to TRBJ2-3; 11 bases are a match to TRBD2. CDR1 and CDR2 from the germline V gene are LNHDA and SQIVND (reference sequence). The CDR3 runs 17 residues. After removal of 9 bases from V and 4 bases from J, the junction contained 15 bases not matched to a gene. The CDR3 DNA reads as TGTGCCAGCCAAGCTAGGAGGGGTAGCGGGAGGGCAGATACGCAGTATTTT. Protein sequence: CASQARRGSGRADTQYF.

V gene TRBV5-4 combines with J gene TRBJ2-7; TRBD1 is a possible D gene (6 bases). There are 15 residues in the CDR3. CDR1 and CDR2 from the germline V gene are SGHNT and YYREEE (reference sequence). V lost 3 bases to trimming and J lost 0 bases, with 13 bases between them. The chain's CDR3 is CASSSSTGSSYEQYF. Written as DNA, the CDR3 is TGTGCCAGCAGCTCCTCGACAGGCTCCTCCTACGAGCAGTACTTC.

This clone occurred once. The chain's CDR3 is CAISSGQASTGELFF. The CDR3 DNA reads TGTGCCATCAGTTCAGGACAGGCGAGCACCGGGGAGCTGTTTTTT. The chain recombines TRBV10-3 with TRBJ2-2, with 7 positions matching TRBD1. The CDR3 sequence is 15 residues long. J was trimmed by 4 bases and V by 5 bases; bases with no gene match: 7. Germline values: CDR1 ENHRY, CDR2 SYGVKD.

The chain carries TRBV28 and TRBJ2-1, with 7 bases matching TRBD2. This CDR3 comprises 14 residues. The V gene's germline CDR1 is MDHEN and CDR2 SYDVKM. With V trimmed by 5 bases and J by 8 bases, 9 bases remained unmatched. Here the CDR3 reads CASSIGGSLDEQFF. The CDR3 nucleotides read TGTGCCAGCAGTATCGGCGGGAGCCTGGATGAGCAGTTCTTC. Using reference TRBV28 and TRBJ2-1 for the parts outside the CDR3, the full variable domain is DVKVTQSSRYLVKRTGEKVFLECVQDMDHENMFWYRQDPGLGLRLIYFSYDVKMKEKGDIPEGYSVSREKKERFSLILESASTNQTSMYLCASSIGGSLDEQFFGPGTRLTVL.

The chain carries TRBV9 and TRBJ2-5; 8 bases match TRBD2. Per germline, CDR1 SGDLS and CDR2 YYNGEE. After removal of 4 bases from V and 5 bases from J, the junction contained 10 bases not matched to a gene. This CDR3 spans 15 amino acids. CDR3 sequence reads: CASSPYGGGQETQYF. CDR3 in DNA: TGTGCCAGCAGCCCTTACGGGGGGGGCCAGGAGACCCAGTACTTC.

The gene calls are TRBV19 and TRBJ2-1, with 7 bases fitting TRBD2. CDR1 LNHDA and CDR2 SQIVND come from the germline V gene (reference sequence). With 7 bases clipped from V and 10 bases from J, the junction kept 16 bases outside the gene matches. There are 15 residues in the CDR3. The CDR3 region has the DNA TGTGCCAGTATACCGGGGACTACCATGACGGGCGAGCAGTTCTTC. It specifies CASIPGTTMTGEQFF.

V gene TRBV9 combines with J gene TRBJ2-6, with D hard to call. This CDR3 contains 15 residues. From germline, CDR1 is SGDLS and CDR2 YYNGEE. The germline V and J ends were trimmed by 4 bases and 2 bases, with 10 bases remaining between them. The CDR3 reads CASSSQSAGANVLTF. CDR3 DNA: TGTGCCAGCAGCTCCCAGTCTGCTGGGGCCAACGTCCTGACTTTC.

This clone was counted a single time. This chain uses TRBV4-1 with TRBJ1-6, with D possibly matching TRBD1 (5 bases). The ends were cut back, 1 base at V and 7 bases at J, with 11 bases in the middle. The CDR3 sequence is 15 residues long. Germline assignment: CDR1 MGHRA and CDR2 YSYEKL. The CDR3 is CASSQGGRKNSPLHF. CDR3 nucleotide sequence: TGCGCCAGCAGCCAAGGGGGCAGGAAGAATTCACCCCTCCACTTT.